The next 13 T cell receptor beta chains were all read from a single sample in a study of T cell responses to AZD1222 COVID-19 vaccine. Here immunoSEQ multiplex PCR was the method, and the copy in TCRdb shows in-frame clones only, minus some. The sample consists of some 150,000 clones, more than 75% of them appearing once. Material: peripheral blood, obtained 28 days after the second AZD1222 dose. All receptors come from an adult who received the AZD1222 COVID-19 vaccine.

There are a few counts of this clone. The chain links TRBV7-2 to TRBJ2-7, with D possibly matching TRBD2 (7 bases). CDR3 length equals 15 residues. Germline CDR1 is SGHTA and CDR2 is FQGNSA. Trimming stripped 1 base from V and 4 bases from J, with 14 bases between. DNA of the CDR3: TGTGCCAGCAGCTTAGTCGGGGGGCAAGCTTACGAGCAGTACTTC. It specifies CASSLVGGQAYEQYF.

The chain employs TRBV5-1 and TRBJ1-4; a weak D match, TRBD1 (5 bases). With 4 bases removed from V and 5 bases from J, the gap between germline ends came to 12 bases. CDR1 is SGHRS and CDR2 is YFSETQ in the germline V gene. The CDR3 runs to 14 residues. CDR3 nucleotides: TGCGCCAGCAGCCACGGGACGGGAAATGAAAAACTGTTTTTT. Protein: CASSHGTGNEKLFF.

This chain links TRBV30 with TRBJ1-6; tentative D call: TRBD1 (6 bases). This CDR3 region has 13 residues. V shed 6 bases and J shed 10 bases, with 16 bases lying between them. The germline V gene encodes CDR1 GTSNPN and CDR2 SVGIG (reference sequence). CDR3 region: CACPGDFGSPLHF. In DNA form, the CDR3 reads TGTGCCTGTCCAGGGGACTTTGGATCACCCCTCCACTTT.

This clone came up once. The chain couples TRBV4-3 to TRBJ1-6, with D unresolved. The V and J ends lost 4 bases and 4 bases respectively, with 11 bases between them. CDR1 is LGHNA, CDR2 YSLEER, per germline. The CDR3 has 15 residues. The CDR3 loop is CASSPAQRYNSPLHF. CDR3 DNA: TGCGCCAGCAGCCCCGCGCAGAGATATAATTCACCCCTCCACTTT.

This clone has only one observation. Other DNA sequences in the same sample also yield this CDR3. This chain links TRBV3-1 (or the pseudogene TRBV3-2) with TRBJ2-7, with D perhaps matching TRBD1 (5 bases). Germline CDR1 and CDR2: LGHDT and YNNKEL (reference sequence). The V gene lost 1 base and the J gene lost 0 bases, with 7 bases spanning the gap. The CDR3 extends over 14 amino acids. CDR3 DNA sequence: TGTGCCAGCAGCCAAGGTCAGGGCTCCTACGAGCAGTACTTC. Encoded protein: CASSQGQGSYEQYF.

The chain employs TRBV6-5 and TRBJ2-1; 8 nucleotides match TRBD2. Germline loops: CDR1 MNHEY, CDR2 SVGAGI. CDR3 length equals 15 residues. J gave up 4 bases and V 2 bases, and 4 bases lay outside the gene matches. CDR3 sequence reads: CASSYPAGVYNEQFF. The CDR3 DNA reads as TGTGCCAGCAGTTACCCAGCGGGGGTTTACAATGAGCAGTTCTTC.

Here the CDR3 reads CASSLGQGGPYEQYF. CDR3 bases: TGTGCCAGCAGCCTTGGACAGGGGGGCCCCTACGAGCAGTACTTC. The chain recombines TRBV11-3 with TRBJ2-7, with 10 bases matching TRBD1. This CDR3 is built from 15 residues. The V gene end was trimmed by 5 bases and the J gene end by 2 bases; junction bases not matched to a gene: 6. Per the germline V gene, CDR1 is SGHNT and CDR2 is YENEEA.

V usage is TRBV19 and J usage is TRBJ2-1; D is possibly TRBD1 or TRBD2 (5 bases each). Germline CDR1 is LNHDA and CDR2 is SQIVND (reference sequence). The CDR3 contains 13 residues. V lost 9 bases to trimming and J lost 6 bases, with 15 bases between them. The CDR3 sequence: CASRGLDINEQFF. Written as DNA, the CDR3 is TGTGCCAGCCGGGGCCTTGACATCAATGAGCAGTTCTTC.

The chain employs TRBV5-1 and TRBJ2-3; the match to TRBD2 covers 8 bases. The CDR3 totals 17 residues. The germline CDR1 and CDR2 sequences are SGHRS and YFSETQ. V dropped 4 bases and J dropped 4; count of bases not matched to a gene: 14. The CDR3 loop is CASSPAMSGGAADTQYF. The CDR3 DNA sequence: TGCGCCAGCAGCCCGGCTATGTCGGGGGGGGCCGCAGATACGCAGTATTTT. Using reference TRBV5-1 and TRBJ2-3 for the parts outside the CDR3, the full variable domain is KAGVTQTPRYLIKTRGQQVTLSCSPISGHRSVSWYQQTPGQGLQFLFEYFSETQRNKGNFPGRFSGRQFSNSRSEMNVSTLELGDSALYLCASSPAMSGGAADTQYFGPGTRLTVL.

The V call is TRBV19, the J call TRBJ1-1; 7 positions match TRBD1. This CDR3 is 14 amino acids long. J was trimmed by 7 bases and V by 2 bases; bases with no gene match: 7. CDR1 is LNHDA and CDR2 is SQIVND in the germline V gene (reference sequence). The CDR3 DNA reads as TGTGCCAGTAGTATAACAGGGGCGCATGGTGAAGCTTTCTTT. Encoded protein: CASSITGAHGEAFF.

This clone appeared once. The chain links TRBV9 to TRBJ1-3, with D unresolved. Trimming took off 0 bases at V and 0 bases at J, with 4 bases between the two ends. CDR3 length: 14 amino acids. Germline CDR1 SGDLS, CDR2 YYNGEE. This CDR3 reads CASSVAASGNTIYF. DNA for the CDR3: TGTGCCAGCAGCGTAGCCGCCTCTGGAAACACCATATATTTT. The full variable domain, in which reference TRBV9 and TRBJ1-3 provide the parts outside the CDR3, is DSGVTQTPKHLITATGQRVTLRCSPRSGDLSVYWYQQSLDQGLQFLIQYYNGEERAKGNILERFSAQQFPDLHSELNLSSLELGDSALYFCASSVAASGNTIYFGEGSWLTVV.

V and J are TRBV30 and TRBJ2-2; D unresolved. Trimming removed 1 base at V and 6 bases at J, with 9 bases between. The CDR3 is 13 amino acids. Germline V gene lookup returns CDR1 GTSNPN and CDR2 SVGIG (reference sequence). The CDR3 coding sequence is TGTGCCTGGAGTGGTCAGGTAGCCGGGGAGCTGTTTTTT. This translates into CAWSGQVAGELFF.

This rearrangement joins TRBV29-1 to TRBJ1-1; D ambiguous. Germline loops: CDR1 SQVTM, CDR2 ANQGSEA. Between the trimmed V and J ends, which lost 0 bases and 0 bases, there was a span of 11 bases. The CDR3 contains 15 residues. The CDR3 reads CSVEDLETLNTEAFF. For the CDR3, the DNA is TGCAGCGTTGAAGATCTAGAGACACTGAACACTGAAGCTTTCTTT.